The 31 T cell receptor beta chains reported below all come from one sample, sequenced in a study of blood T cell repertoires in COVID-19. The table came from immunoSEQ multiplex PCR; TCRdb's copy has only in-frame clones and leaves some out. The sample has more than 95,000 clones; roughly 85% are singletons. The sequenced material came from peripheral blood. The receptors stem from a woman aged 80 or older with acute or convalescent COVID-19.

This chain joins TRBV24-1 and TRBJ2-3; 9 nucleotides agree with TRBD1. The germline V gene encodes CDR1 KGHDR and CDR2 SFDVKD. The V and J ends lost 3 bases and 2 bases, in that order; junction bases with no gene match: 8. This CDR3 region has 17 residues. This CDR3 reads CATSDAPGQGSTDTQYF. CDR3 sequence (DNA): TGTGCCACCAGTGATGCTCCGGGACAGGGATCCACAGATACGCAGTATTTT.

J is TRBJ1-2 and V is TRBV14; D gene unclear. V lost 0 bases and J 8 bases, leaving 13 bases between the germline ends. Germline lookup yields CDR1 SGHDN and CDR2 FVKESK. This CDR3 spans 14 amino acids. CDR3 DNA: TGTGCCAGCAGCCAAGATGGAGTGGGTAAAGGCTACACCTTC. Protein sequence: CASSQDGVGKGYTF. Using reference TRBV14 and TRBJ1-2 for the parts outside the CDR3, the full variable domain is EAGVTQFPSHSVIEKGQTVTLRCDPISGHDNLYWYRRVMGKEIKFLLHFVKESKQDESGMPNNRFLAERTGGTYSTLKVQPAELEDSGVYFCASSQDGVGKGYTFGSGTRLTVV.

CDR3 amino acids: CSASRGVKLFF. The CDR3 DNA is TGCAGTGCTAGTCGGGGGGTGAAACTGTTTTTT. V and J are TRBV20-1 and TRBJ1-4, with a possible D match to TRBD1 (5 bases). The CDR3 has 11 residues. Germline CDR1 is DFQATT and CDR2 is SNEGSKA (reference sequence). Trimming pared 3 bases from V and 11 bases from J, leaving 10 bases between.

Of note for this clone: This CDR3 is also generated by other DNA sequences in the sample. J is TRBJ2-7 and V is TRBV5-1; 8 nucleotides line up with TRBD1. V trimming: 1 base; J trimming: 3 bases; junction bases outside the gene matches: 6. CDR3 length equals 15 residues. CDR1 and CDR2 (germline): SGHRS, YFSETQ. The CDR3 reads CASSLTAGGGYEQYF. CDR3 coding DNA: TGCGCCAGCAGCTTGACGGCAGGGGGCGGCTACGAGCAGTACTTC.

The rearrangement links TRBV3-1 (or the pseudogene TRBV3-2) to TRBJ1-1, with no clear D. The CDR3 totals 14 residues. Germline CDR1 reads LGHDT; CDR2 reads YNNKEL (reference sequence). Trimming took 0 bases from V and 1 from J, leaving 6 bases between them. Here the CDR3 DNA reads TGTGCCAGCAGCCAAGATTGGCAGAACACTGAAGCTTTCTTT. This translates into CASSQDWQNTEAFF.

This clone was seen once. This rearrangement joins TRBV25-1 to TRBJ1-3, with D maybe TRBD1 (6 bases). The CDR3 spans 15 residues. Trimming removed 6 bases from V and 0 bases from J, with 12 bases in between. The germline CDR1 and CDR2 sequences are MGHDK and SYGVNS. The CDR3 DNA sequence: TGTGCCAGCAGACAAACAGGGCCCTCTGGAAACACCATATATTTT. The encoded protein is CASRQTGPSGNTIYF.

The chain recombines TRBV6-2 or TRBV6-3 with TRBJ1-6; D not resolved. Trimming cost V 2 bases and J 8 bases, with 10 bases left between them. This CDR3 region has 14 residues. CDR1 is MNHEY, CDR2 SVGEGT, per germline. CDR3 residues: CASSYAARYSPLHF. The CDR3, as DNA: TGTGCCAGCAGTTACGCGGCCCGATATTCACCCCTCCACTTT.

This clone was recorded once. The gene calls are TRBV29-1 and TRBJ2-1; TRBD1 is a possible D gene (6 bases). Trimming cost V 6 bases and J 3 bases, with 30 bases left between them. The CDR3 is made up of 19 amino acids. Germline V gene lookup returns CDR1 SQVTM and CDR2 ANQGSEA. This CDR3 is CSVGLLLGAQNRFYNEQFF. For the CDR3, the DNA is TGCAGCGTCGGTCTTCTGTTGGGGGCGCAGAATAGGTTCTACAATGAGCAGTTCTTC.

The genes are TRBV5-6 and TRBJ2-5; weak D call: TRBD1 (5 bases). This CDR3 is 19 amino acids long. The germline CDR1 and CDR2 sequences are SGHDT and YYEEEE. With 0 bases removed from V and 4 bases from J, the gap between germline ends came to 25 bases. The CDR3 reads CASSLGQTGPQGFRETQYF. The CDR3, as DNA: TGTGCCAGCAGCTTGGGTCAAACAGGACCCCAGGGTTTCCGAGAGACCCAGTACTTC.

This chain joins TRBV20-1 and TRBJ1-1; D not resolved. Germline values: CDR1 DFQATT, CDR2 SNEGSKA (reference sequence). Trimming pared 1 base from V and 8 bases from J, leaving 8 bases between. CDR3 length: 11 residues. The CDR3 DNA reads TGCAGTGCTAGAGCTACTATGGAAGCTTTCTTT. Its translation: CSARATMEAFF.

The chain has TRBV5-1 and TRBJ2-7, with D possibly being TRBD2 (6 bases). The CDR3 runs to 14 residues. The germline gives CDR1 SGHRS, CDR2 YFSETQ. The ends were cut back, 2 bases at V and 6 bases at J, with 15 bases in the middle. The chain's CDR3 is CASSFTAGSGEQYF. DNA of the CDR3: TGCGCCAGCAGCTTTACGGCGGGATCGGGCGAGCAGTACTTC.

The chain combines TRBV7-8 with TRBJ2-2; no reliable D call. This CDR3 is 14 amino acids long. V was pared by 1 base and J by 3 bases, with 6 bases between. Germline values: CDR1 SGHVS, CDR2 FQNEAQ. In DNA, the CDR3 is TGTGCCAGCAGCTTAGACAGACACACCGGGGAGCTGTTTTTT. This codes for CASSLDRHTGELFF.

The CDR3 bases are TGTGCCAGCAGGCCCGGGGGTCGGGATGGAAACACCATATATTTT. It encodes CASRPGGRDGNTIYF. The genes are TRBV6-6 and TRBJ1-3, with D possibly being TRBD1 (5 bases). The CDR3 totals 15 residues. Germline CDR1 MNHNY, CDR2 SVGAGI (reference sequence). With 6 bases removed from V and 3 bases from J, the gap between germline ends came to 15 bases.

CDR3 protein: CASSLEEGSPLHF. In DNA form, the CDR3 reads TGTGCCAGCAGCTTAGAAGAGGGTTCACCCCTCCACTTT. The chain is built from TRBV7-3 and TRBJ1-6; D is unclear. V gave up 2 bases and J gave up 9 bases, with 8 bases separating them. In germline, CDR1 is SGHTA, CDR2 FQGTGA. This CDR3 has 13 amino acids. Looking up the rest from reference TRBV7-3 and TRBJ1-6 gives the full variable domain: GAGVSQTPSNKVTEKGKYVELRCDPISGHTALYWYRQSLGQGPEFLIYFQGTGAADDSGLPNDRFFAVRPEGSVSTLKIQRTERGDSAVYLCASSLEEGSPLHFGNGTRLTVT.

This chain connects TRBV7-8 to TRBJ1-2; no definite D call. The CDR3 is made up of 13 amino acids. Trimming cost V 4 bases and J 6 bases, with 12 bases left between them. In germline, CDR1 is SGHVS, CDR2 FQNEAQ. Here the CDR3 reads CASSSLSLDGYTF. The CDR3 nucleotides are TGTGCCAGCAGCTCGCTATCCCTTGATGGCTACACCTTC. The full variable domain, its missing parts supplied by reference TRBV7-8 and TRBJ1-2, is GAGVSQSPRYKVAKRGQDVALRCDPISGHVSLFWYQQALGQGPEFLTYFQNEAQLDKSGLPSDRFFAERPEGSVSTLKIQRTQQEDSAVYLCASSSLSLDGYTFGSGTRLTVV.

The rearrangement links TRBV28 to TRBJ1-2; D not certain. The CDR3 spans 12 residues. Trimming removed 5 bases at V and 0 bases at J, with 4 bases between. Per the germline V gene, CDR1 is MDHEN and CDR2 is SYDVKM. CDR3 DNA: TGTGCCAGCAGTACTGCTAACTATGGCTACACCTTC. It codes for CASSTANYGYTF.

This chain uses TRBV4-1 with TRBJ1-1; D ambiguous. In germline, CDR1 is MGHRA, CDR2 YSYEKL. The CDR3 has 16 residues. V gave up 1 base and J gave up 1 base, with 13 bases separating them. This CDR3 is CASSQATPRGNTEAFF. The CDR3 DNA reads TGCGCCAGCAGCCAAGCCACCCCCCGGGGGAACACTGAAGCTTTCTTT.

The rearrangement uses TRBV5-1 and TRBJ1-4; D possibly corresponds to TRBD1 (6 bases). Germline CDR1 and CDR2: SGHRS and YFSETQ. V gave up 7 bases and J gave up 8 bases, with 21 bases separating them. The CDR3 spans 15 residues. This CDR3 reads CASALYRGAQEKLFF. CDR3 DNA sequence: TGCGCCAGCGCGCTTTACCGGGGGGCGCAGGAAAAACTGTTTTTT. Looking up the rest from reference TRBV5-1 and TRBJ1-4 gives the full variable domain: KAGVTQTPRYLIKTRGQQVTLSCSPISGHRSVSWYQQTPGQGLQFLFEYFSETQRNKGNFPGRFSGRQFSNSRSEMNVSTLELGDSALYLCASALYRGAQEKLFFGSGTQLSVL.

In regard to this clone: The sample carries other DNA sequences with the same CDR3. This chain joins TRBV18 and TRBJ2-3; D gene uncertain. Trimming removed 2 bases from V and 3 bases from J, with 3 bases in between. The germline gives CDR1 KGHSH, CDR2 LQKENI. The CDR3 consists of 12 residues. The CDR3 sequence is CASSPETDTQYF. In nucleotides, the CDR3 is TGTGCCAGCTCACCAGAGACAGATACGCAGTATTTT.

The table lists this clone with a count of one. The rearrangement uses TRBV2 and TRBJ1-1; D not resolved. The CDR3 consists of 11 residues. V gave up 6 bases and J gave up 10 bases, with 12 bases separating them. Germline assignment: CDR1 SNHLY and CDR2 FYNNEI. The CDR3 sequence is CASSPDLGAFF. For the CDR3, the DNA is TGTGCCAGCAGCCCCGACTTGGGAGCTTTCTTT.

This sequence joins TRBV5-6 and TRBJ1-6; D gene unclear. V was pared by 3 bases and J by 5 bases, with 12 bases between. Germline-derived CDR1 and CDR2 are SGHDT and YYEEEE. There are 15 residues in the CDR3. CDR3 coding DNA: TGTGCCAGCAGCTCCGGCGCGGGTCATAATTCACCCCTCCACTTT. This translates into CASSSGAGHNSPLHF.

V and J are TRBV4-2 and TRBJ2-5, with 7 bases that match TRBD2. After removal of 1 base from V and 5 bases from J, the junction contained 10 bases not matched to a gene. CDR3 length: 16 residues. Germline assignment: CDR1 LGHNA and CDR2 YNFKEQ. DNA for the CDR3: TGTGCCAGCAGCCAAGCCAGCGGGGCTGTTAGGGAGACCCAGTACTTC. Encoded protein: CASSQASGAVRETQYF.

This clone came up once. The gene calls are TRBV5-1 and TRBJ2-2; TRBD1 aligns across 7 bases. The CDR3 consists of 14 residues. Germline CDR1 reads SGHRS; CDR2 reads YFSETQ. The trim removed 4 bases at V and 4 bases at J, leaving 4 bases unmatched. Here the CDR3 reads CASSTGQRTGELFF. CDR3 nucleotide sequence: TGCGCCAGCAGCACGGGACAGCGCACCGGGGAGCTGTTTTTT.

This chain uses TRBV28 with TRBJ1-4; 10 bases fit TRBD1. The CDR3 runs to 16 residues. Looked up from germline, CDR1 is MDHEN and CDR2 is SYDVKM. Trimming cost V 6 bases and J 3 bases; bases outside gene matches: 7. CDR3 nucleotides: TGTGCCAGCAGCCCTCGACAGGGGGCATCTAATGAAAAACTGTTTTTT. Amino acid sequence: CASSPRQGASNEKLFF.

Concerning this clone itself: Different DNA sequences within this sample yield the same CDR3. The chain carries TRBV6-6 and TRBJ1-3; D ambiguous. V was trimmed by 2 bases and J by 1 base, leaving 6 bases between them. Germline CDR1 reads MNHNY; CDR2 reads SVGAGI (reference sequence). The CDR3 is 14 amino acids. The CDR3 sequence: CASSYQVSGNTIYF. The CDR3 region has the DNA TGTGCCAGCAGTTACCAGGTTTCTGGAAACACCATATATTTT.

CDR3 protein: CASSLAGADNEQFF. The DNA of the CDR3 is TGTGCCAGCAGTTTAGCGGGGGCGGACAATGAGCAGTTCTTC. The V gene is TRBV28, the J gene TRBJ2-1, with a weak D call TRBD2 (7 bases). The CDR3 has 14 amino acids. Germline V lookup: CDR1 MDHEN, CDR2 SYDVKM. The V gene lost 2 bases and the J gene lost 5 bases, with 10 bases spanning the gap.

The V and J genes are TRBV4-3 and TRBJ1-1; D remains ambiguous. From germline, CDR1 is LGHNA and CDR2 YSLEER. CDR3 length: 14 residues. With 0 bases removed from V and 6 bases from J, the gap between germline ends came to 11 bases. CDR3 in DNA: TGCGCCAGCAGCCAAGATACGGGGATCCCTGAAGCTTTCTTT. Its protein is CASSQDTGIPEAFF.

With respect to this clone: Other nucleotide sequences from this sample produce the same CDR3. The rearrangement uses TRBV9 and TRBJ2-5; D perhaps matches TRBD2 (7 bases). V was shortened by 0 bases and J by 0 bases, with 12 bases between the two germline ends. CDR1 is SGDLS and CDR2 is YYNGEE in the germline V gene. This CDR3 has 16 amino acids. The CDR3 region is CASSVEGGDYQETQYF. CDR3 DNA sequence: TGTGCCAGCAGCGTAGAGGGGGGGGACTACCAAGAGACCCAGTACTTC.

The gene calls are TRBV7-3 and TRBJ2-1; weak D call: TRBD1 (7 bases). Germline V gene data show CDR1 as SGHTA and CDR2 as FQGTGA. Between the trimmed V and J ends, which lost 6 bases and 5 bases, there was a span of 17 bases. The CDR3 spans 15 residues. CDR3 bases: TGTGCCAGCAGGAGTACAGGGGACTCTAACAATGAGCAGTTCTTC. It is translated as CASRSTGDSNNEQFF.

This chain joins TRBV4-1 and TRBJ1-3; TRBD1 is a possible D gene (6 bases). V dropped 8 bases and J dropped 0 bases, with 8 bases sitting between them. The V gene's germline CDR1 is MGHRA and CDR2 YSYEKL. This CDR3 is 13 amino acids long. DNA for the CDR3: TGCGCCAGCCGCAGGGGCTCTGGAAACACCATATATTTT. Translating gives CASRRGSGNTIYF.

The CDR3 region has the DNA TGTGCCAGCAGTAGAACAGGGAGGGGTGAAGCTTTCTTT. It specifies CASSRTGRGEAFF. J is TRBJ1-1 and V is TRBV12-3 or TRBV12-4, with D maybe TRBD1 (6 bases). The germline V and J ends were trimmed by 5 bases and 7 bases, with 14 bases remaining between them. This CDR3 has 13 amino acids.